These 16 T cell receptor beta chains originate from one sample sequenced in a study of cytomegalovirus exposure and HLA in healthy donors (dated by TCRdb to about 2017). The library was produced with the immunoSEQ multiplex PCR assay. The multiplex PCR relied on a mix of 60 forward primers for TCR Vbeta segments and 13 reverse primers for TCR Jbeta segments. As stored in TCRdb, this immuneACCESS dataset retains in-frame rearrangements with V and J assigned. A fraction of the clones does not appear; measured against another copy, unresolved V genes explain less than half of the discrepancy, and the remainder lacks a known reason. The sample records approximately 77,000 clones, about 73% of which are singletons. Together, the top ten hold 3.5% to 5.5% of the sample. Specimen: PBMCs. The receptors come from a man in his forties or fifties in good health and CMV-seronegative.

This clone was picked up a small number of times. The chain links TRBV9 to TRBJ2-2; the D gene is possibly TRBD1 (6 bases). V was trimmed by 5 bases and J by 4 bases, leaving 12 bases between them. The CDR3 has 14 amino acids. Germline values: CDR1 SGDLS, CDR2 YYNGEE. CDR3 coding DNA: TGTGCCAGCAGTAGAACAGGGACCACCGGGGAGCTGTTTTTT. It translates to CASSRTGTTGELFF.

The CDR3 region is CASLEGVGAGNPYEQYF. CDR3 bases: TGTGCCAGCTTGGAAGGGGTAGGGGCCGGTAACCCCTACGAGCAGTACTTC. V and J are TRBV2 and TRBJ2-7, with D possibly being TRBD1 (5 bases). The CDR3 length is 17 residues. Germline V gene data show CDR1 as SNHLY and CDR2 as FYNNEI. The germline V and J ends were trimmed by 8 bases and 2 bases, with 25 bases remaining between them. Variable domain in full (rest from reference TRBV2 and TRBJ2-7): EPEVTQTPSHQVTQMGQEVILRCVPISNHLYFYWYRQILGQKVEFLVSFYNNEISEKSEIFDDQFSVERPDGSNFTLKIRSTKLEDSAMYFCASLEGVGAGNPYEQYFGPGTRLTVT.

The chain has TRBV28 and TRBJ2-7; 11 nucleotides match TRBD2. Germline trimming cut 4 bases from V and 5 bases from J; bases unmatched to any gene: 7. CDR1 is MDHEN, CDR2 SYDVKM, per germline. The CDR3 is 15 amino acids. The CDR3 spells CASSSVAGGIDEQYF. As DNA, the CDR3 is TGTGCCAGCAGTTCCGTAGCGGGAGGGATCGACGAGCAGTACTTC.

V and J are TRBV30 and TRBJ2-7; weak D call: TRBD1 (5 bases). The CDR3 sequence is 13 residues long. Germline assignment: CDR1 GTSNPN and CDR2 SVGIG (reference sequence). V was cut by 4 bases and J by 5 bases, with 15 bases left in between. The DNA for the CDR3 is TGTGCCTGGACGAAAACGGGCAGGGACGAGCAGTACTTC. It codes for CAWTKTGRDEQYF. The whole variable domain, filled in from reference TRBV30 and TRBJ2-7, reads SQTIHQWPATLVQPVGSPLSLECTVEGTSNPNLYWYRQAAGRGLQLLFYSVGIGQISSEVPQNLSASRPQDRQFILSSKKLLLSDSGFYLCAWTKTGRDEQYFGPGTRLTVT.

This chain joins TRBV7-9 and TRBJ1-2; 10 nucleotides align to TRBD1. Trimming cost V 6 bases and J 8 bases; bases outside gene matches: 6. Germline V gene data show CDR1 as SEHNR and CDR2 as FQNEAQ (reference sequence). The CDR3 extends over 13 amino acids. The CDR3 DNA follows: TGTGCCAGCAGGGGACAGGGGATGATCGGCTACACCTTC. It codes for CASRGQGMIGYTF.

For this clone: This likely comes from a read error, as the CDR3 has no conserved phenylalanine or tryptophan at its end. This chain connects TRBV27 to TRBJ2-2; 9 nucleotides agree with TRBD2. The CDR3 runs to 16 residues. V trimming: 3 bases; J trimming: 2 bases; junction bases outside the gene matches: 4. Germline V CDR1 and CDR2: MNHEY, SMNVEV (reference sequence). The DNA for the CDR3 is TGTGCCAGCAGTTTTGGCGGGAGGGCCAACACCGGGGAGCTGTTTCTT. Residues: CASSFGGRANTGELFL.

This chain connects TRBV2 to TRBJ1-1, with D possibly matching TRBD1 (6 bases). The CDR3 has 16 residues. Per germline, CDR1 SNHLY and CDR2 FYNNEI. With 3 bases removed from V and 6 bases from J, the gap between germline ends came to 20 bases. The CDR3 here is CASSDRGRGSGAEAFF. The CDR3 nucleotides are TGTGCCAGCAGTGATCGGGGCAGGGGTTCCGGCGCTGAAGCTTTCTTT.

The chain employs TRBV27 and TRBJ2-2, with D tentatively TRBD2 (7 bases). This CDR3 has 18 amino acids. V was clipped by 9 bases and J by 1 base, with 24 bases between them. CDR1 is MNHEY and CDR2 is SMNVEV in the germline V gene (reference sequence). CDR3 region: CARATSGRGTQNTGELFF. The CDR3 DNA sequence: TGTGCCAGGGCGACCTCAGGGAGGGGGACTCAGAACACCGGGGAGCTGTTTTTT.

V is TRBV30 and J is TRBJ2-5; TRBD2 might be the D (5 bases). Germline CDR1 and CDR2: GTSNPN and SVGIG (reference sequence). CDR3 length equals 13 residues. Trimming took off 5 bases at V and 7 bases at J, with 17 bases between the two ends. CDR3 nucleotide sequence: TGTGCCTGGTCCAAGGACTCAGTAGGGACCCAGTACTTC. Translation gives CAWSKDSVGTQYF.

V and J are TRBV5-1 and TRBJ2-3; 13 nucleotides line up with TRBD2. The germline V gene has CDR1 SGHRS and CDR2 YFSETQ. The V and J ends lost 4 bases and 2 bases, in that order; junction bases with no gene match: 4. The CDR3 sequence is 16 residues long. DNA of the CDR3: TGCGCCAGCAGCCTCGGGACTAGCGGGACCACAGATACGCAGTATTTT. This encodes CASSLGTSGTTDTQYF.

This clone has a handful of counts. V gene TRBV4-3 combines with J gene TRBJ2-1, with 7 bases lining up with TRBD1. Germline lookup yields CDR1 LGHNA and CDR2 YSLEER. V trimming: 8 bases; J trimming: 8 bases; junction bases outside the gene matches: 6. The CDR3 covers 12 residues. CDR3 residues: CASSRQGYEQFF. CDR3 bases: TGCGCCAGCTCAAGACAGGGCTATGAGCAGTTCTTC.

This sequence joins TRBV28 and TRBJ2-5, with D hard to call. This CDR3 spans 13 amino acids. The V gene's germline CDR1 is MDHEN and CDR2 SYDVKM. V lost 2 bases and J 5 bases, leaving 9 bases between the germline ends. Here the CDR3 reads CASSLTRRETQYF. The CDR3 coding sequence is TGTGCCAGCAGTTTAACACGGCGGGAGACCCAGTACTTC.

The chain recombines TRBV5-6 with TRBJ2-7; D not resolved. Germline CDR1 and CDR2: SGHDT and YYEEEE. V lost 1 base, J lost 2 bases, and 7 bases lay in between. The CDR3 is 13 amino acids. The CDR3 nucleotides read TGTGCCAGCAGCTTGTCTAGAACCTACGAGCAGTACTTC. Protein product: CASSLSRTYEQYF.

The genes are TRBV13 and TRBJ1-2; tentatively, D is TRBD1 (6 bases). In germline, CDR1 is PRHDT, CDR2 FYEKMQ (reference sequence). The CDR3 consists of 14 residues. With 4 bases removed from V and 10 bases from J, the gap between germline ends came to 19 bases. For the CDR3, the DNA is TGTGCCAGCAGCTCAGCCCGAACAGGGAATGTCTACACCTTC. Translating gives CASSSARTGNVYTF.

V gene TRBV7-6 combines with J gene TRBJ2-5; possibly TRBD1 for D (6 bases). Looked up from germline, CDR1 is SGHVS and CDR2 is FNYEAQ. CDR3 length: 13 residues. Trimming left V 2 bases short and J 5 bases short, with 9 bases between. In nucleotides, the CDR3 is TGTGCCAGCAGCTTACTCGACAGGGAGACCCAGTACTTC. Residues: CASSLLDRETQYF.

The chain combines TRBV7-6 with TRBJ2-7; 9 positions match TRBD2. The V and J ends lost 5 bases and 7 bases, in that order; junction bases with no gene match: 15. CDR3 length equals 16 residues. The germline CDR1 and CDR2 sequences are SGHVS and FNYEAQ. The CDR3 DNA sequence: TGTGCCAGCAGCCCCTTAGGGGCGGGAGGGCCCGGGGAGCAGTACTTC. Its protein is CASSPLGAGGPGEQYF.